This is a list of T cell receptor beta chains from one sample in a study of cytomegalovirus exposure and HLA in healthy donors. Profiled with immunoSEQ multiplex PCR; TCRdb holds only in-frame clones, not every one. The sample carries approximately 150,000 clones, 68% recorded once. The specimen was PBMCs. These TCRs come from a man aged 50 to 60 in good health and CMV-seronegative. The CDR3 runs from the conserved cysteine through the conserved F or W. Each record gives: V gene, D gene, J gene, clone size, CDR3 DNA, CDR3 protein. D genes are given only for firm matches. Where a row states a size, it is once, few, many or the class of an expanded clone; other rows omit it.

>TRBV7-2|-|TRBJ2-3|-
TGTGCCAGCAGCTTGAGGGGGGGGGCCGCAAATACGCAGTATTTT
CASSLRGGAANTQYF
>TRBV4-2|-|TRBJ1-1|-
TGTGCCAGCAGCCAAGAAATCTACACTGAAGCTTTCTTT
CASSQEIYTEAFF
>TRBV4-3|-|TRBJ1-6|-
TGCGCCAGCCCCCTCCTCTCAGGCCATCCGAATTCACCCCTCCACTTT
CASPLLSGHPNSPLHF
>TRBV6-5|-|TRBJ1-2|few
TGTGCCAGCAGTTACGCACCACAGGGCAACTATGGCTACACCTTC
CASSYAPQGNYGYTF
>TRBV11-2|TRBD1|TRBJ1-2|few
TGTGCCAGCAGCTTAAACAGGGGCTATGGCTACACCTTC
CASSLNRGYGYTF
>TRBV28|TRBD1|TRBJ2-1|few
TGTGCCAGCAGTTTATCGATCGGACAGGGCGAGCAGTTCTTC
CASSLSIGQGEQFF
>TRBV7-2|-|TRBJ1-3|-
TGTGCCAGCAGCTTAGGCAGGGGTAGCTCTGGAAACACCATATATTTT
CASSLGRGSSGNTIYF
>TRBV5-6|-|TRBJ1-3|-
TGTGCCAGCAGCTTGACGGGGGGAGGTGGAAACACCATATATTTT
CASSLTGGGGNTIYF
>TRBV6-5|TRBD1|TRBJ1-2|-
TGTGCCAGCAATTCAGGGGGCGACTATGGCTACACCTTC
CASNSGGDYGYTF
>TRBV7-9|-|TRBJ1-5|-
TGTGCCAGCAGCTTATCAGGGGCCAATCAGCCCCAGCATTTT
CASSLSGANQPQHF
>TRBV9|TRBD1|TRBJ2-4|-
TGTGCCAGCAGCGTGGGGACAGGGAAAAACATTCAGTACTTC
CASSVGTGKNIQYF
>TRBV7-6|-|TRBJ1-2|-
TGTGCCAGCAGCCCTCGCTCCGGGTTAGCTAACTATGGCTACACCTTC
CASSPRSGLANYGYTF
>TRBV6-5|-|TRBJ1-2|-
TGTGCCAGCAGTACGGGGGGGCAAGTCTATGGCTACACCTTC
CASSTGGQVYGYTF
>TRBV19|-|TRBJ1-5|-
TGTGCCAGTAGTAACACCAGCAGGACTTTCAATCAGCCCCAGCATTTT
CASSNTSRTFNQPQHF
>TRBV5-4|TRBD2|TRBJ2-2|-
TGTGCCAGCAGCGCGGCGGGGGGCCTAAACACCGGGGAGCTGTTTTTT
CASSAAGGLNTGELFF
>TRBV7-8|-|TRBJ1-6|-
TGTGCCAGCAGCTCGACGATAGCCTCTTCACCCCTCCACTTT
CASSSTIASSPLHF
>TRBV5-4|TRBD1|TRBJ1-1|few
TGTGCCAGCAGCGAAGAGTCCGGGACAGGATATTATAGAAGCACTGAAGCTTTCTTT
CASSEESGTGYYRSTEAFF
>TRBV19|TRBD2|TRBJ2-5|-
TGTGCCACCAGGGTAGCGGGGGGGAGAGAGACCCAGTACTTC
CATRVAGGRETQYF
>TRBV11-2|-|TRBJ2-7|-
TGTGCCAGCAGCTCGGACGGGGGATTGGGGCAGTACTTC
CASSSDGGLGQYF
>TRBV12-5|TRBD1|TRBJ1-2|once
TGTGCTAGTGGTTGGATGACAGGGATTGGCGGCTACACCTTC
CASGWMTGIGGYTF
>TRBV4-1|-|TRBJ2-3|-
TGCGCCAGCAGCCAAGATCTTTCCCCGGGGGAATCAGATACGCAGTATTTT
CASSQDLSPGESDTQYF
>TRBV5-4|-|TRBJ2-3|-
TGTGCCAGCAGCTCGGGGATGGAGATTCGAAGCACAGATACGCAGTATTTT
CASSSGMEIRSTDTQYF
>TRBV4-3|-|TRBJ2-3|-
TGCGCCAGCAGCCGAAATGGGGAGACAGATACGCAGTATTTT
CASSRNGETDTQYF
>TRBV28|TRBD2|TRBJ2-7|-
TGTGCCAGCAGGCCGGGGGGTTTCCTAGCGGGGGTCCCCTACGAGCAGTACTTC
CASRPGGFLAGVPYEQYF
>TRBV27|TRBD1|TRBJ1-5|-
TGTGCCAGCAGTTTAATAGGGGGCGGACAGCCCCAGCATTTT
CASSLIGGGQPQHF
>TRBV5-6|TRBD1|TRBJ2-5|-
TGTGCCAGCAGCCAAAAGGGACAGGGGGAGGAGACCCAGTACTTC
CASSQKGQGEETQYF
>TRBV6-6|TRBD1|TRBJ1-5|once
TGTGCCAGCAAGGGACAGGGGGCAAAGAGCAATCAGCCCCAGCATTTT
CASKGQGAKSNQPQHF
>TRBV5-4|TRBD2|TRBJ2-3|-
TGTGCCAGCAGCTTGACTAGCGGGGGGGCGGGGGCAGATACGCAGTATTTT
CASSLTSGGAGADTQYF
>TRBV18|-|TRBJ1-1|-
TGTGCCAGCTCACCGGGGGGAAGTGGCACTGAAGCTTTCTTT
CASSPGGSGTEAFF
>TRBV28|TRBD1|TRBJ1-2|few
TGTGCCAGCAGTTTAAGGACAGGGCTTTATGGCTACACCTTC
CASSLRTGLYGYTF
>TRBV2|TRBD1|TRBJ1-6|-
TGTGCCAGCAATCAGGACAGGGGGTATAATTCACCCCTCCACTTT
CASNQDRGYNSPLHF
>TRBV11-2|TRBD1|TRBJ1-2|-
TGTGCCAGCAGCTCGAAGACAGGGTTCTCCTATGGCTACACCTTC
CASSSKTGFSYGYTF
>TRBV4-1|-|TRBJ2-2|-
TGCGCCAGCAGCCAAGGTGTACAGGCGCACACCGGGGAGCTGTTTTTT
CASSQGVQAHTGELFF
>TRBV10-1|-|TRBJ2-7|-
TGCGCCAGCAGTGAGTCGGGGGCCACCTCCTACGAGCAGTACTTC
CASSESGATSYEQYF
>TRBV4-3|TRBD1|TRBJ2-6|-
TGCGCCAGCAGCCCGCAAGCGATTACAGGGGCTGGGGCCAACGTCCTGACTTTC
CASSPQAITGAGANVLTF
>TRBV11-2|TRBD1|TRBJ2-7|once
TGTGCCAGCAGCAATCGGACAGGGAAAGAGCAGTACTTC
CASSNRTGKEQYF
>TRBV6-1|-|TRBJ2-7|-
TGTGCCAGCAGTGAATCCCTGAGGGTCTACGAGCAGTACTTC
CASSESLRVYEQYF
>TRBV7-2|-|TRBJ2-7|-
TGTGCCAGCAGCCCGAGGAACGAGCAGTACTTC
CASSPRNEQYF
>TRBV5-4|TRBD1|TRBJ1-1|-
TGTGCCAGCAGCTGGGACAGGGAGGAGTTAGCTTTCTTT
CASSWDREELAFF
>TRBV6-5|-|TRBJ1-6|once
TGTGCCAGCAGTTACCGCGAACAGGGAAATTCACCCCTCCACTTT
CASSYREQGNSPLHF
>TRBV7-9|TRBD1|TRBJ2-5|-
TGTGCCAGCAGCGCGGACAGGGGAAGAGAGACCCAGTACTTC
CASSADRGRETQYF
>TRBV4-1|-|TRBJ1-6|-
TGCGCCAGCAGCCAAGTTGCAGGGTTTAATTCACCCCTCCACTTT
CASSQVAGFNSPLHF
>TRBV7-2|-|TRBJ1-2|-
TGTGCCAGCAGCTTAGCTACGGGGAGGGGTGGCTACACCTTC
CASSLATGRGGYTF
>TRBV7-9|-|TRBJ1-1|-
TGTGCCAGCAGCTTCACAGGGTCGGAGAACACTGAAGCTTTCTTT
CASSFTGSENTEAFF